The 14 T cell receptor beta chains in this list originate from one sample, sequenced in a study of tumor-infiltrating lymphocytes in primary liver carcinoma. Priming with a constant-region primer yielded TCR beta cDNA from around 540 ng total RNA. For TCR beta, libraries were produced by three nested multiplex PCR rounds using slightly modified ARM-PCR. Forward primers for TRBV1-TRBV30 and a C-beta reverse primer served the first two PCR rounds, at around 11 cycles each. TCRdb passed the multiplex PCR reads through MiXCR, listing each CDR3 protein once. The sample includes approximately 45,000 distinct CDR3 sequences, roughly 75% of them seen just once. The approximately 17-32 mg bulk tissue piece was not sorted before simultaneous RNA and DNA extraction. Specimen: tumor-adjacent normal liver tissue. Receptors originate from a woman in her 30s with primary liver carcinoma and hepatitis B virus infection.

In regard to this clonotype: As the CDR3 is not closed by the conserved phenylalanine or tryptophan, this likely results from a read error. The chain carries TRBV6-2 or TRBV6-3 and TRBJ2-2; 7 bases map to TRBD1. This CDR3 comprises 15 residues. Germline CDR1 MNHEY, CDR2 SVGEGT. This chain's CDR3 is CTTSATGKNTGELFY. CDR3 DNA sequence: TGTACCACCTCGGCGACAGGGAAAAACACCGGGGAGCTGTTTTAT.

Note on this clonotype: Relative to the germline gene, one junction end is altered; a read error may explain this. The CDR3: CVSKAGGLGVGGELLF. In nucleotides, the CDR3 is TGTGTCAGCAAGGCGGGAGGGCTCGGGGTCGGCGGGGAGCTGCTTTTC. V usage is TRBV6-1 and J usage is TRBJ2-2, with 9 bases lining up with TRBD2. Germline V gene sequence: CDR1 MNHNS, CDR2 SASEGT. The CDR3 contains 16 residues.

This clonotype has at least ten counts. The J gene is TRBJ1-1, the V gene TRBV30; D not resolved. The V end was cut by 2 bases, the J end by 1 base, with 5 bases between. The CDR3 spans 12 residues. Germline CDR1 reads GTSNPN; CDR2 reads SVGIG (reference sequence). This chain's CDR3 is CAWSQQNTEAFF. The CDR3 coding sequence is TGTGCCTGGAGTCAGCAGAACACTGAAGCTTTCTTT.

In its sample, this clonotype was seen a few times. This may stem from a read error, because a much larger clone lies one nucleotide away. The CDR3 DNA sequence: TGTGCCAGCAGCAAAGACACAACTAGCGGCTACTACGATGAGCAGTTCTTC. Its protein is CASSKDTTSGYYDEQFF. The rearrangement uses TRBV7-8 and TRBJ2-1, with TRBD2 matching over 8 bases. There are 17 residues in the CDR3. From germline, CDR1 is SGHVS and CDR2 FQNEAQ.

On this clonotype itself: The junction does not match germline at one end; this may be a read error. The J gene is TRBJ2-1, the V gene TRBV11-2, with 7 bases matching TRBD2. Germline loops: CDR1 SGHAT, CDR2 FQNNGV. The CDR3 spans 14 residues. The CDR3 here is CTSSLGGTWNERFF. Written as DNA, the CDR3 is TGTACCAGCAGTCTCGGGGGGACGTGGAATGAACGGTTCTTC.

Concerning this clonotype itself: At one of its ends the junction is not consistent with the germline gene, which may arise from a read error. As DNA, the CDR3 is TGTGTCAGCAGTTTAGGAAACACAGGGTCAAGGACAGATACGCAGTATTTT. Translating gives CVSSLGNTGSRTDTQYF. The chain employs TRBV7-9 and TRBJ2-3; TRBD1 might be the D (6 bases). This CDR3 comprises 17 residues. The V gene's germline CDR1 is SEHNR and CDR2 FQNEAQ (reference sequence).

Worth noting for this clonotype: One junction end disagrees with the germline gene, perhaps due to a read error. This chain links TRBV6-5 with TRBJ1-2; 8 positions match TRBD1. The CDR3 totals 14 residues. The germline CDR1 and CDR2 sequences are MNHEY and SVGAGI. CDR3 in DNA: TGTGCCAGCAGTTGTAACGGACAGGGCAGCGGCTACAATTTC. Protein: CASSCNGQGSGYNF.

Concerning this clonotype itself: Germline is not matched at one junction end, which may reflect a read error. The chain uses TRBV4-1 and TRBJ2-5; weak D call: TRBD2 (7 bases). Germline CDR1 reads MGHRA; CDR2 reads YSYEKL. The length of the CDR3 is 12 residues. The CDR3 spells CASNGGGETLYF. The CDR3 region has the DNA TGCGCCAGCAATGGGGGGGGCGAGACCCTGTACTTC.

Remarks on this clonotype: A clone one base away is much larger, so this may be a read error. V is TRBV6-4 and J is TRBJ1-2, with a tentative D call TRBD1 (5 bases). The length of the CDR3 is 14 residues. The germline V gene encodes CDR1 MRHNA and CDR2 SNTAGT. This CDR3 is CSSSAGTEAYGYTF. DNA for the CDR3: TGTTCCAGCAGTGCAGGGACGGAAGCCTATGGCTACACCTTC.

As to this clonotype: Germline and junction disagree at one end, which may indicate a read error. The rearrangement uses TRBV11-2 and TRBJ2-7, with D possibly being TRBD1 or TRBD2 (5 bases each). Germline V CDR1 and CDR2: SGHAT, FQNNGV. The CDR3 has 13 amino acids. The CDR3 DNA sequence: TGTGCCTGCATAGGGGACCGGACTTACGGGCAGTACTTC. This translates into CACIGDRTYGQYF.

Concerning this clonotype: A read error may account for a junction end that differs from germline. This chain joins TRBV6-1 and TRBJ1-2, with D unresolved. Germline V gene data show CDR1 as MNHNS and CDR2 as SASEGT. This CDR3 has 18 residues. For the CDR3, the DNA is TGTGCCAGCGGTGAACGGTTCCTGCTCCTTAGATCTAACTATGGCTACACCTTC. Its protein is CASGERFLLLRSNYGYTF.

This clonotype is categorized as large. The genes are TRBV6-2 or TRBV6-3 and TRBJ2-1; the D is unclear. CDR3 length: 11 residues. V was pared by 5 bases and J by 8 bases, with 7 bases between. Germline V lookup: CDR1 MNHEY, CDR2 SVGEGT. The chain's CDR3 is CASSDGDEQFF. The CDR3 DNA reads TGTGCCAGCAGTGACGGCGATGAGCAGTTCTTC.

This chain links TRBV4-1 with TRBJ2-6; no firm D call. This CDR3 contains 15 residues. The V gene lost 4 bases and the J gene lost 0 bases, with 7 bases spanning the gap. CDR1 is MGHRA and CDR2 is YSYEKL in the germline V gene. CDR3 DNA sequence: TGCGCCAGCAGCCGAGGCAGCTCTGGGGCCAACGTCCTGACTTTC. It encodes CASSRGSSGANVLTF.

In DNA form, the CDR3 reads TGCAGTGCTAATCCGGGGGCTGGCGGCAATCAGCCCCAGCATTTT. This encodes CSANPGAGGNQPQHF. V and J are TRBV20-1 and TRBJ1-5; the D gene is possibly TRBD1 (6 bases). V was clipped by 4 bases and J by 2 bases, with 15 bases between them. The length of the CDR3 is 15 residues. Germline-derived CDR1 and CDR2 are DFQATT and SNEGSKA (reference sequence).